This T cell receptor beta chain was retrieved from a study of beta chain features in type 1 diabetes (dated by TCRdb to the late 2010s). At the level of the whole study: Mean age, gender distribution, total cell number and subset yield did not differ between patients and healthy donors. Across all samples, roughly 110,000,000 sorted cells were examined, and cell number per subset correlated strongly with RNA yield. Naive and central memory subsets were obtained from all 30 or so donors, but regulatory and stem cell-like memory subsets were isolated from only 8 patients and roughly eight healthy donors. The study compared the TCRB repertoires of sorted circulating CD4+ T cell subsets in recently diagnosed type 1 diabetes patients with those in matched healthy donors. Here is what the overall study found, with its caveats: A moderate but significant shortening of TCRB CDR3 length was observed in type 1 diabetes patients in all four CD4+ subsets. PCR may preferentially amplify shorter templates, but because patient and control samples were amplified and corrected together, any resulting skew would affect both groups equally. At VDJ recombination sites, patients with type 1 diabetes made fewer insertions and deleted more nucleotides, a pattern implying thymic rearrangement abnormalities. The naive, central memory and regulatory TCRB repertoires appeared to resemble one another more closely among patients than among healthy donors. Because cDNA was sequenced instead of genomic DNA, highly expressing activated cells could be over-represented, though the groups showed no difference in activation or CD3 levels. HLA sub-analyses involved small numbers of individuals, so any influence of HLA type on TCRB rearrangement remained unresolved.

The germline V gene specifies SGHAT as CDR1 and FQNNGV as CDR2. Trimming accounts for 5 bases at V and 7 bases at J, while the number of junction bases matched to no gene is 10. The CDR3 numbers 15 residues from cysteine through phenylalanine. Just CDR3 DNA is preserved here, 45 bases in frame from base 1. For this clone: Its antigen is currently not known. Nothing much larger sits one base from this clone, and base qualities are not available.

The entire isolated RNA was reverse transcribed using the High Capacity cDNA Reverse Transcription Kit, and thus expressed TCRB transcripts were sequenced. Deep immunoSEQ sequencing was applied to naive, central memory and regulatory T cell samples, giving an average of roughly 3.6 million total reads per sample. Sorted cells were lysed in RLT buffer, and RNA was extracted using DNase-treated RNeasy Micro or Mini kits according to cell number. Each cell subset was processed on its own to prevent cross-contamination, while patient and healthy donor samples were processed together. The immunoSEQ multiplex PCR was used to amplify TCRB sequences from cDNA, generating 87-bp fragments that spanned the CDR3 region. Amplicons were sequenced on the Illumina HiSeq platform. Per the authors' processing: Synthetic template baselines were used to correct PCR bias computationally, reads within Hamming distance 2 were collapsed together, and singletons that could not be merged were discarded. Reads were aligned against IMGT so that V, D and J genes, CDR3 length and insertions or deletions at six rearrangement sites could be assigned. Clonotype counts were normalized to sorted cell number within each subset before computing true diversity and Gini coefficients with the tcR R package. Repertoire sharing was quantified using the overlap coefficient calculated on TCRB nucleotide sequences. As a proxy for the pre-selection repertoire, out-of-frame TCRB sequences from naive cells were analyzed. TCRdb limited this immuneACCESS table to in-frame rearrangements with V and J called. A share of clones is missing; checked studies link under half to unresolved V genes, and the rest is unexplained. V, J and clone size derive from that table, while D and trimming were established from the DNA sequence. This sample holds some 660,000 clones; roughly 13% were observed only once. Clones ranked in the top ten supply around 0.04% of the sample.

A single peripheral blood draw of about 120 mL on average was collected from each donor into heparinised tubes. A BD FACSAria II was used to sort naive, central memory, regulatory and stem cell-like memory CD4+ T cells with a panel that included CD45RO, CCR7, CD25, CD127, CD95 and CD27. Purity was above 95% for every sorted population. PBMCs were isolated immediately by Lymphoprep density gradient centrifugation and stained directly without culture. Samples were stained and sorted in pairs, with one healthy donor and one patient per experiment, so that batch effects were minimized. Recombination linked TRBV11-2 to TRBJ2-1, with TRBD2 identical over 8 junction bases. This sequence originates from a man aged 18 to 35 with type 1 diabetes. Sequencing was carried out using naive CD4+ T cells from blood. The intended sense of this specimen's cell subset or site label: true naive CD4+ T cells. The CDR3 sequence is CASSQRREVGNEQFF. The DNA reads TGTGCCAGCAGCCAGAGGCGGGAGGTCGGTAATGAGCAGTTCTTC.